This TCR beta chain was obtained from a study of blood T cell repertoires in COVID-19. Repertoires were generated with immunoSEQ multiplex PCR, while TCRdb's copy carries only in-frame clones and drops some. Of about 200,000 clones listed, around 86% are singletons. The germline V gene encodes CDR1 SGHNT and CDR2 YENEEA. The CDR3 loop spans 17 amino acids. The V gene end was trimmed by 4 bases and the J gene end by 6 bases; junction bases not matched to a gene: 12. Sequencing was performed on peripheral blood. The genes are TRBV11-3 and TRBJ2-3, with 11 positions matching TRBD1. The sequence was collected from a man younger than 45 who had recovered from COVID-19. The CDR3 reads CASSSGPGTGGVDTQYF. CDR3 nucleotides: TGTGCCAGCAGCTCCGGCCCAGGGACAGGGGGGGTCGATACGCAGTATTTT. The full variable domain, with the rest looked up from reference TRBV11-3 and TRBJ2-3, is EAGVVQSPRYKIIEKKQPVAFWCNPISGHNTLYWYLQNLGQGPELLIRYENEEAVDDSQLPKDRFSAERLKGVDSTLKIQPAELGDSAVYLCASSSGPGTGGVDTQYFGPGTRLTVL.